The 4 T cell receptor beta chains presented below share a single source sample, sequenced in a study of PD-1 blockade in classical Hodgkin lymphoma. Exposure to brentuximab vedotin varied, and each patient had relapsed following autologous stem cell transplantation. Libraries were prepared by immunoSEQ multiplex PCR; TCRdb keeps only in-frame clonotypes and omits some of them. The sample contains some 12,000 clones, approximately 72% of which appear only once. The source was peripheral blood mononuclear cells (PBMCs), collected at baseline. The receptors come from a human donor with classical Hodgkin lymphoma.

This sequence joins TRBV6-1 and TRBJ1-2; TRBD1 matches at 8 bases. V trimming: 6 bases; J trimming: 14 bases; junction bases outside the gene matches: 14. The CDR3 contains 13 residues. The germline V gene has CDR1 MNHNS and CDR2 SASEGT. The CDR3 is CASRPTVDRAVTF. CDR3 nucleotide sequence: TGTGCCAGCAGACCCACCGTGGACAGGGCTGTAACCTTC.

This clone came up once. One junction end disagrees with the germline gene, perhaps due to a read error. The rearrangement uses TRBV7-9 and TRBJ1-4; the match to TRBD1 covers 7 bases. Germline V gives CDR1 SEHNR, CDR2 FQNEAQ (reference sequence). The CDR3 extends over 15 amino acids. CDR3 coding DNA: TGTGCCAGCAGCGTAGCGGGACAGCCTAATGAAAAACTGTTTTTT. Residues: CASSVAGQPNEKLFF.

Within the sample, this clone is large. The CDR3 nucleotides read TGTGCCAGCAGCTTATATACCACGCGAGCTTTCTTT. Its protein product is CASSLYTTRAFF. The genes are TRBV11-2 and TRBJ1-1; D gene uncertain. Germline V CDR1 and CDR2: SGHAT, FQNNGV. V was trimmed by 2 bases and J by 10 bases, leaving 11 bases between them. The CDR3 length is 12 residues.

The V gene is TRBV9, the J gene TRBJ1-5; TRBD1 matches at 7 bases. Looked up from germline, CDR1 is SGDLS and CDR2 is YYNGEE. V was clipped by 4 bases and J by 5 bases; unmatched bases: 9. The CDR3 has 15 residues. As DNA, the CDR3 is TGTGCCAGCAGCCCAACGGGACAGCCCTATCAGCCCCAGCATTTT. Amino acid sequence: CASSPTGQPYQPQHF.